Following are 15 T cell receptor beta chains from one sample sequenced in a study of shared clonotypes between healthy human individuals. Profiling relied on immunoSEQ multiplex PCR, and the TCRdb table lists in-frame clones only, not all of them. Of around 2,100,000 clones in the sample, about 95% were seen once. CD45RO-negative, CCR7-selected cells formed the naive CD8 fraction, which excluded terminally differentiated effector memory CD45RA+ cells. The sequencing sample was made of naive CD8+ T cells sorted from blood. Receptor source: a young man in good health.

This clone was recorded once. The V call is TRBV27, the J call TRBJ2-3; 9 nucleotides match TRBD2. After removal of 0 bases from V and 6 bases from J, the junction contained 4 bases not matched to a gene. The V gene's germline CDR1 is MNHEY and CDR2 SMNVEV (reference sequence). The CDR3 runs 15 residues. For the CDR3, the DNA is TGTGCCAGCAGTTTATCGGCTAGCGGGACGGATACGCAGTATTTT. The encoded protein is CASSLSASGTDTQYF.

The chain has TRBV10-3 and TRBJ2-7; TRBD1 aligns across 9 bases. Losses at the gene ends were 10 bases for V and 0 bases for J; bases not matched to a gene: 4. The CDR3 spans 13 residues. Germline lookup yields CDR1 ENHRY and CDR2 SYGVKD. In DNA form, the CDR3 reads TGTGCCACCGGGACAGGGAGCTCCTACGAGCAGTACTTC. The encoded protein is CATGTGSSYEQYF.

This chain connects TRBV7-8 to TRBJ2-2, with 9 bases matching TRBD2. Germline assignment: CDR1 SGHVS and CDR2 FQNEAQ. The CDR3 is 17 amino acids. With 1 base clipped from V and 4 bases from J, the junction kept 7 bases outside the gene matches. The CDR3 is CASSLGVSGGITGELFF. DNA of the CDR3: TGTGCCAGCAGCTTAGGAGTTAGCGGGGGTATCACCGGGGAGCTGTTTTTT.

The chain employs TRBV30 and TRBJ1-2; weak D call: TRBD1 (5 bases). V was clipped by 0 bases and J by 5 bases, with 16 bases between them. Germline loops: CDR1 GTSNPN, CDR2 SVGIG (reference sequence). The CDR3 totals 15 residues. CDR3 loop: CAWSVPGVGSYGYTF. The CDR3, as DNA: TGTGCCTGGAGTGTACCGGGGGTGGGATCTTATGGCTACACCTTC.

The gene calls are TRBV30 and TRBJ2-7; TRBD2 might be the D (6 bases). The CDR3 contains 14 residues. V was cut by 2 bases and J by 2 bases, with 13 bases left in between. CDR1 is GTSNPN, CDR2 SVGIG, per germline (reference sequence). CDR3 residues: CAWSWEDTAYEQYF. For the CDR3, the DNA is TGTGCCTGGAGTTGGGAGGACACAGCCTACGAGCAGTACTTC.

Only a few counts were recorded for this clone. The chain couples TRBV5-1 to TRBJ1-2, with D maybe TRBD1 (5 bases). This CDR3 is built from 13 residues. Germline V lookup: CDR1 SGHRS, CDR2 YFSETQ. Trimming removed 2 bases from V and 4 bases from J, with 9 bases in between. The CDR3 bases are TGCGCCAGCAGCTTAGGACAAATCTATGGCTACACCTTC. Translation: CASSLGQIYGYTF.

J is TRBJ2-3 and V is TRBV11-2, with D unresolved. Between the trimmed V and J ends, which lost 2 bases and 5 bases, there was a span of 11 bases. The V gene's germline CDR1 is SGHAT and CDR2 FQNNGV. The CDR3 is 14 amino acids. The CDR3 loop reads CASSLSRSQDTQYF. In DNA form, the CDR3 reads TGTGCCAGCAGCTTATCCCGTTCCCAAGATACGCAGTATTTT.

This sequence joins TRBV27 and TRBJ1-5, with TRBD1 as a possible D gene (5 bases). Germline CDR1 is MNHEY and CDR2 is SMNVEV (reference sequence). This CDR3 contains 15 residues. V shed 7 bases and J shed 3 bases, with 16 bases lying between them. CDR3 DNA sequence: TGTGCCAGCACCCCGGGCCCAGGGATCAATCAGCCCCAGCATTTT. Translation gives CASTPGPGINQPQHF.

In its sample, this clone was seen once. The chain combines TRBV29-1 with TRBJ2-1; TRBD2 aligns across 7 bases. The CDR3 loop spans 19 amino acids. The V gene end was trimmed by 4 bases and the J gene end by 9 bases; junction bases not matched to a gene: 27. CDR1 is SQVTM, CDR2 ANQGSEA, per germline. CDR3 residues: CSVAPLVSGLPSLGGEQFF. Written as DNA, the CDR3 is TGCAGCGTTGCCCCCCTGGTTAGCGGGCTACCCTCACTTGGGGGTGAGCAGTTCTTC.

The chain has TRBV19 and TRBJ2-7, with D unclear. The CDR3 has 13 residues. Germline assignment: CDR1 LNHDA and CDR2 SQIVND (reference sequence). Trimming pared 1 base from V and 4 bases from J, leaving 8 bases between. The CDR3 DNA is TGTGCCAGTAGTATAGTCGCCAAGTACGAGCAGTACTTC. It translates to CASSIVAKYEQYF.

The chain recombines TRBV7-9 with TRBJ2-2; TRBD2 agrees at 8 bases. The CDR3 contains 16 residues. Germline trimming cut 0 bases from V and 1 base from J; bases unmatched to any gene: 1. Germline assignment: CDR1 SEHNR and CDR2 FQNEAQ (reference sequence). Written as DNA, the CDR3 is TGTGCCAGCAGCTTAGCAAGCGGGGGGAACACCGGGGAGCTGTTTTTT. Its protein is CASSLASGGNTGELFF.

This sequence joins TRBV27 and TRBJ1-2; no definite D call. CDR1 is MNHEY and CDR2 is SMNVEV in the germline V gene (reference sequence). The CDR3 totals 11 residues. V was pared by 7 bases and J by 7 bases, with 10 bases between. The CDR3 sequence: CASKTTGGYTF. CDR3 DNA sequence: TGTGCCAGCAAAACAACCGGTGGCTACACCTTC.

J is TRBJ2-6 and V is TRBV5-3; D ambiguous. TRBV5-3 falls under the ORF class, with uncertain function. The V end lost 0 bases, the J end lost 4 bases, and 20 bases lay between the germline ends. CDR3 length equals 19 residues. CDR3 residues: CARSLGSRSPWSGANVLTF. The CDR3 coding sequence is TGTGCCAGAAGCTTGGGGTCGCGGTCCCCTTGGTCCGGGGCCAACGTCCTGACTTTC.

The J gene is TRBJ2-1, the V gene TRBV6-5, with 9 bases identical to TRBD1. From germline, CDR1 is MNHEY and CDR2 SVGAGI. The CDR3 runs 15 residues. Trimming took 6 bases from V and 3 from J; bases not matched to a gene: 6. The CDR3 bases are TGTGCCAGCAGAATTACAGGGGGCTTCTACAATGAGCAGTTCTTC. Translating gives CASRITGGFYNEQFF.

This clone was seen a handful of times. V usage is TRBV13 and J usage is TRBJ2-2, with a tentative D call TRBD2 (6 bases). Per germline, CDR1 PRHDT and CDR2 FYEKMQ (reference sequence). Deletions cut 4 bases from V and 6 bases from J, with 12 bases between. The CDR3 loop spans 14 amino acids. CDR3 in amino acids: CASSSTEGPGELFF. The CDR3 region has the DNA TGTGCCAGCAGCTCGACGGAGGGACCCGGGGAGCTGTTTTTT.